The clone carrying this TCR beta chain was picked up many times. Its antigen remains unknown. With molecular barcodes, quantitative 5'-RACE was used to make the TCR beta libraries. In TCRdb, the 5' RACE reads were re-called with MiXCR into one record per CDR3 protein. The sample holds around 250,000 distinct CDR3 sequences, around 10% seen once. This specimen comes from a study of CD8 T cells in ankylosing spondylitis. General study findings and limits: Both synovial fluid and blood in reactive arthritis had previously been reported to carry some motif variants.

CDR3 length: 12 residues. Trimming left V 6 bases short and J 5 bases short, with 14 bases between. CDR1 and CDR2 (germline): SQVTM, ANQGSEA. This receptor was identified in a male donor with ankylosing spondylitis or in good health (not recorded which). Material: blood, either unsorted or a sorted T cell fraction (not recorded which). The J gene is TRBJ2-7, the V gene TRBV29-1; D ambiguous. The CDR3 DNA follows: TGCAGCGTAAGGGCTTTCGAAAACGAGCAGTACTTC. Translating gives CSVRAFENEQYF.